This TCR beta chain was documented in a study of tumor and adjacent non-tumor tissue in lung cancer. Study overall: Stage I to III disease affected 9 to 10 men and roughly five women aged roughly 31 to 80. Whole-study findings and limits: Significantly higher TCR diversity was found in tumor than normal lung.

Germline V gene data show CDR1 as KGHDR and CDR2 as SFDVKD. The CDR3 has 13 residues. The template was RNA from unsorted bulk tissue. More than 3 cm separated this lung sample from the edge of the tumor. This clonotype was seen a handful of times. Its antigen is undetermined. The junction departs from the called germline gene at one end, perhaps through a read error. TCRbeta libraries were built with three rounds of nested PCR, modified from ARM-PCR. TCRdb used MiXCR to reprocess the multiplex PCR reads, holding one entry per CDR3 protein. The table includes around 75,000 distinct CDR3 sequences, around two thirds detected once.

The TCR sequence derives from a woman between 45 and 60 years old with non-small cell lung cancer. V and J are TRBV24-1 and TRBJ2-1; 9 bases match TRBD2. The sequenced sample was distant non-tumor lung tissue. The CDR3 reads CTTSDLTSGRQFF. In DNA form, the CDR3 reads TGTACCACCAGTGACCTAACTAGCGGGCGGCAGTTCTTC.